This T cell receptor beta chain is from a study of early T cells in non-severe SARS-CoV-2 infection. Looking at the study overall: Bulk RNA isolated from unsorted whole blood underwent sequencing; chains were not paired. General study results and limits: Sequences matched to VDJdb favored anti-spike CD8 responses, while private and CD4 specificities were missed.

This clonotype occurred a few times. Antigen specificity is unknown. CDR1 and CDR2 (germline): SGDLS, YYNGEE. The CDR3 contains 17 residues. V dropped 0 bases and J dropped 7; count of bases not matched to a gene: 11. cDNA molecules, individually, were tagged with unique molecular identifiers. TCRdb re-called the 5' RACE reads with MiXCR, one entry per CDR3 protein. The sample records approximately 65,000 distinct CDR3 sequences, about 12% being singletons. The sequencing input was whole blood. The V gene is TRBV9, the J gene TRBJ2-1, with TRBD2 matching over 9 bases. The sequence came from an adult who was a healthcare worker with PCR-confirmed SARS-CoV-2 infection or an uninfected control (not recorded which). CDR3 DNA sequence: TGTGCCAGCAGCGTAGAGGGAGCTAGCGGGGTTGGGAATGAGCAGTTCTTC. Its translation is CASSVEGASGVGNEQFF.